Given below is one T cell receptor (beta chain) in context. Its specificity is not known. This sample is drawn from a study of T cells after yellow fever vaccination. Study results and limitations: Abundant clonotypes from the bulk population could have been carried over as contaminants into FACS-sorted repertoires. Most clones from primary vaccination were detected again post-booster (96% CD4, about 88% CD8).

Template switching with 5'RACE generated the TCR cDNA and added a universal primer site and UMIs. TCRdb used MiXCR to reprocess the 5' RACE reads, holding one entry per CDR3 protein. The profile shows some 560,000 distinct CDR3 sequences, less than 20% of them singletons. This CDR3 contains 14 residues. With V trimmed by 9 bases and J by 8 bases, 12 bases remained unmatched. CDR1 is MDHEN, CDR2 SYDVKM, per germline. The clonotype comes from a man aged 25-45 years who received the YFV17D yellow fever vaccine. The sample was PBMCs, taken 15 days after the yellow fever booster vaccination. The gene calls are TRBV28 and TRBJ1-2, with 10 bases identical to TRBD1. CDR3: CASVPGQGSVGYTF. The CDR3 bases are TGTGCCAGTGTCCCGGGACAGGGGTCGGTGGGCTACACCTTC.